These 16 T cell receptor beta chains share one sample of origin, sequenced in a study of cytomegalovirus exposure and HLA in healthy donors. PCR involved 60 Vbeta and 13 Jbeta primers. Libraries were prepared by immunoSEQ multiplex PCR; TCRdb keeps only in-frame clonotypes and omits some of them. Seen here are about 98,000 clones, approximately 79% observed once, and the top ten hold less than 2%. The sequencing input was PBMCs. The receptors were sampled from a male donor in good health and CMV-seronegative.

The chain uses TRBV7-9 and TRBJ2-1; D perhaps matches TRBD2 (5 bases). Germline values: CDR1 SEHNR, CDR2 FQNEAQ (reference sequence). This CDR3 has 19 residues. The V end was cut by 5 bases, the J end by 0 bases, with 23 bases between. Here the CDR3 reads CASSPKMRASLSSYNEQFF. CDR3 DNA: TGTGCCAGCAGCCCTAAAATGAGGGCTAGCCTCAGCTCCTACAATGAGCAGTTCTTC. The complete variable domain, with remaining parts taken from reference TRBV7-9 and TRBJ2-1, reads DTGVSQNPRHKITKRGQNVTFRCDPISEHNRLYWYRQTLGQGPEFLTYFQNEAQLEKSRLLSDRFSAERPKGSFSTLEIQRTEQGDSAMYLCASSPKMRASLSSYNEQFFGPGTRLTVL.

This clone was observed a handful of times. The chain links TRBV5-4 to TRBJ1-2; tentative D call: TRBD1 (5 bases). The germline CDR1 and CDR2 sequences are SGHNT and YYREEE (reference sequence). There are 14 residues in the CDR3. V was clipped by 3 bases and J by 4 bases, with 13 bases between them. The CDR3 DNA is TGTGCCAGCAGCTCTCTCGGGGGAGGCTATGGCTACACCTTC. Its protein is CASSSLGGGYGYTF.

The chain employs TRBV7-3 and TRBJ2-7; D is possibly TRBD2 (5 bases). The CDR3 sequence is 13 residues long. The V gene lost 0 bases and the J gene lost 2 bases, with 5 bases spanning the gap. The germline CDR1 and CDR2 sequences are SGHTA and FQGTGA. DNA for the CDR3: TGTGCCAGCAGCTTAACGGGAGCCTACGAGCAGTACTTC. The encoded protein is CASSLTGAYEQYF.

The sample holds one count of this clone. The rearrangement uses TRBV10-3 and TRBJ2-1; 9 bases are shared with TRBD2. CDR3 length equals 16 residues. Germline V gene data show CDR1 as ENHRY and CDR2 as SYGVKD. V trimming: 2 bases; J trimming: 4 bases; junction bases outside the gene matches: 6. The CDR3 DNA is TGTGCCATCAGTGAGAAGCCTAGCGGGATGTACAATGAGCAGTTCTTC. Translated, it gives CAISEKPSGMYNEQFF.

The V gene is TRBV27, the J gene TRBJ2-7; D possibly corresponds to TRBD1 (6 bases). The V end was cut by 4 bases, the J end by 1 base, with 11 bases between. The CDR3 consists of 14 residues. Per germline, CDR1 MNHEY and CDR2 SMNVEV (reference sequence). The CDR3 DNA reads TGTGCCAGCAGTTCTCTCGGACAGTCCTACGAGCAGTACTTC. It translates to CASSSLGQSYEQYF.

CDR3 sequence reads: CASSGGTGLWVAQETQYF. The CDR3 DNA is TGTGCCAGCAGCGGTGGGACAGGTCTTTGGGTGGCCCAAGAGACCCAGTACTTC. The rearrangement links TRBV9 to TRBJ2-5, with 8 bases that match TRBD1. Germline trimming cut 3 bases from V and 1 base from J; bases unmatched to any gene: 14. Germline V gene lookup returns CDR1 SGDLS and CDR2 YYNGEE. The CDR3 loop spans 18 amino acids.

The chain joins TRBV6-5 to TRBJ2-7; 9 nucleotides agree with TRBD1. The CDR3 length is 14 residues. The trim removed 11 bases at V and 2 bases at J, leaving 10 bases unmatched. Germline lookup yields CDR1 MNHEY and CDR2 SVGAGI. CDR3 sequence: CACRRDRETYEQYF. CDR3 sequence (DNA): TGTGCCTGCCGGAGGGACAGGGAAACCTACGAGCAGTACTTC.

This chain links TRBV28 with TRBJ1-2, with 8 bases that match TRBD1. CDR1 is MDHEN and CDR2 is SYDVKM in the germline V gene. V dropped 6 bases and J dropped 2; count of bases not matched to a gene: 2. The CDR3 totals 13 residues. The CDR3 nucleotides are TGTGCCAGCAGGCGGGACAGGAACTATGGCTACACCTTC. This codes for CASRRDRNYGYTF.

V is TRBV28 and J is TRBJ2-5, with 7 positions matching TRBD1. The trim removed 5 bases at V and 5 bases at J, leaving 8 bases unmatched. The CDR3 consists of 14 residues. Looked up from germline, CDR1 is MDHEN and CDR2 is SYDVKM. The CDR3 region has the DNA TGTGCCAGCAGTCCGACAGGGCCGAGGGAGACCCAGTACTTC. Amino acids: CASSPTGPRETQYF.

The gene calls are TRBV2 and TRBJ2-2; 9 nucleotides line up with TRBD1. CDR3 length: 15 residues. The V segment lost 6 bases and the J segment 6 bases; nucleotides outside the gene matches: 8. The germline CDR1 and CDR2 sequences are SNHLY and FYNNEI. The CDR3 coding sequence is TGTGCCAGCAGACAGACCGGGACAGGGTCCGGGGAGCTGTTTTTT. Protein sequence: CASRQTGTGSGELFF.

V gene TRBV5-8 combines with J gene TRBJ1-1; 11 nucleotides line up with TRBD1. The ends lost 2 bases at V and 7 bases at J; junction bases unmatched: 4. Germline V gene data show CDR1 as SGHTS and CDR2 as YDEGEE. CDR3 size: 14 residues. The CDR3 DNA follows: TGTGCCAGCAGCTTTCAAGGGACAGGGGGTGAAGCTTTCTTT. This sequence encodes CASSFQGTGGEAFF. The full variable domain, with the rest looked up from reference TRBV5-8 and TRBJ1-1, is EAGVTQSPTHLIKTRGQQATLRCSPISGHTSVYWYQQALGLGLQFLLWYDEGEERNRGNFPPRFSGRQFPNYSSELNVNALELEDSALYLCASSFQGTGGEAFFGQGTRLTVV.

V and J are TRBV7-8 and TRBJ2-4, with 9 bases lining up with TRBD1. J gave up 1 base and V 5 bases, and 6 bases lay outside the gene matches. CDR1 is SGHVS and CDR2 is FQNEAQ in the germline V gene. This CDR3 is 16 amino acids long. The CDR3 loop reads CASSRQGVGAKNIQYF. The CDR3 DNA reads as TGTGCCAGCAGCCGACAGGGGGTTGGGGCCAAAAACATTCAGTACTTC.

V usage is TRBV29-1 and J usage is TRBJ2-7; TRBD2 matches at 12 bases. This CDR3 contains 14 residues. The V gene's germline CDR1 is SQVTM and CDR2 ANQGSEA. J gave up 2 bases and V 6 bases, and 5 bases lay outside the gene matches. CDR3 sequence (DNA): TGCAGCGTGAGAGGACTAGCGGGAACCTACGAGCAGTACTTC. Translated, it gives CSVRGLAGTYEQYF.

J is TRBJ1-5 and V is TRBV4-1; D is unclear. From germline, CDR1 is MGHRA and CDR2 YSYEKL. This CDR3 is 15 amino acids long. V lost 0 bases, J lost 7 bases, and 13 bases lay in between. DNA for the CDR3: TGCGCCAGCAGCCAAGATCTAGGCGGCGGCCAGCCCCAGCATTTT. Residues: CASSQDLGGGQPQHF.

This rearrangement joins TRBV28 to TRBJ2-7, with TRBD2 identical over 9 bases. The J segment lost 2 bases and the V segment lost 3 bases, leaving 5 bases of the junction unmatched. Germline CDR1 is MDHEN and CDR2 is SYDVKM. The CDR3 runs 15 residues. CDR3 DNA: TGTGCCAGCAGTTTGGGGGCGGGAGGGCCCTACGAGCAGTACTTC. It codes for CASSLGAGGPYEQYF.

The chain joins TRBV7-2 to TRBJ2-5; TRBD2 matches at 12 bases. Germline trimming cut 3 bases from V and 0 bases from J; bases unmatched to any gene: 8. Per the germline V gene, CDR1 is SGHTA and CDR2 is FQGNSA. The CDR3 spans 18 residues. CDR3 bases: TGTGCCAGCAGCTTGCCCGCTAGCGGGAGGGGGGACCAAGAGACCCAGTACTTC. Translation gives CASSLPASGRGDQETQYF.